Included here is one T cell receptor (beta chain) sequence, with context. Its specificity is not known. TCRdb processed the reads anew with MiXCR; each CDR3 protein has one entry. The sample yields 500,000 or so distinct CDR3 sequences, approximately 15% seen once. These data originate in a study of T cell repertoires in cytomegalovirus infection. Study-level background: Public TCR beta signature analysis indicated the presence of both CMV infection and matching HLA type. Notes on the study in general: In two of eight donors, the top clonotype was HLA-C-restricted CMV-specific. Cumulative frequency of public TCR beta families picked out carriers of CMV plus the relevant HLA.

The CDR3 runs 14 residues. V lost 7 bases and J 2 bases, leaving 12 bases between the germline ends. Germline-derived CDR1 and CDR2 are SGHTS and YDEGEE. Sequencing was performed on CD8+ T cells from PBMCs. This receptor was obtained from a human donor in good health (CMV status not recorded). Some clones in this sample may be carry-over from other donors' samples. The V and J genes are TRBV5-8 and TRBJ2-2; no firm D call. The CDR3 sequence: CASSFEQNTGELFF. CDR3 bases: TGTGCCAGCTCCTTCGAACAAAACACCGGGGAGCTGTTTTTT.